This passage covers 32 T cell receptor beta chains from one sample sequenced in a study of cytomegalovirus exposure and HLA in healthy donors. PCR was performed using 60 Vbeta and 13 Jbeta primers. Repertoires were generated with immunoSEQ multiplex PCR, while TCRdb's copy carries only in-frame clones and drops some. The table has about 130,000 clones, around four fifths seen once; the top ten hold around 20%. Sequenced: PBMCs. The receptors here all came from a young man in good health and CMV-seropositive.

This clone showed up just a few times. The CDR3, as DNA: TGTGCCAGCACCTCGGGACACTCCACTGAAGCTTTCTTT. Its protein product is CASTSGHSTEAFF. The genes are TRBV6-5 and TRBJ1-1; D might be TRBD1 (6 bases). The V end lost 7 bases, the J end lost 4 bases, and 13 bases lay between the germline ends. CDR1 is MNHEY and CDR2 is SVGAGI in the germline V gene. CDR3 length: 13 amino acids.

The rearrangement links TRBV6-4 to TRBJ2-4; 10 bases are a match to TRBD2. The CDR3 has 19 amino acids. V lost 1 base, J lost 3 bases, and 12 bases stayed unmatched. Germline loops: CDR1 MRHNA, CDR2 SNTAGT. CDR3 nucleotide sequence: TGTGCCAGCAGTGACTTACAGCGGGGGGGCCACGAGGACAAAAACATTCAGTACTTC. It is translated as CASSDLQRGGHEDKNIQYF.

J is TRBJ1-1 and V is TRBV27; D possibly corresponds to TRBD1 (6 bases). V lost 5 bases, J lost 0 bases, and 10 bases lay in between. The germline CDR1 and CDR2 sequences are MNHEY and SMNVEV (reference sequence). The length of the CDR3 is 14 residues. CDR3 residues: CASSRQGLNTEAFF. Written as DNA, the CDR3 is TGTGCCAGCAGTCGGCAGGGGCTGAACACTGAAGCTTTCTTT.

CDR3 in DNA: TGTGCCAGCAGCCAAGCGGGGGGGCGATACGAGCAGTACTTC. It codes for CASSQAGGRYEQYF. This rearrangement joins TRBV4-2 to TRBJ2-7; 8 bases line up with TRBD2. The J segment lost 4 bases and the V segment lost 1 base, leaving 3 bases of the junction unmatched. Germline CDR1 LGHNA, CDR2 YNFKEQ. This CDR3 has 14 amino acids.

This clone was seen once. The CDR3 here is CASSPTGPTGELFF. CDR3 nucleotides: TGTGCCAGCAGCCCGACAGGGCCCACCGGGGAGCTGTTTTTT. This sequence joins TRBV11-2 and TRBJ2-2, with 7 nucleotides matching TRBD1. The V segment lost 5 bases and the J segment 4 bases; nucleotides outside the gene matches: 4. CDR1 is SGHAT and CDR2 is FQNNGV in the germline V gene. The CDR3 runs to 14 residues. Filled out from reference TRBV11-2 and TRBJ2-2, the complete variable domain reads EAGVAQSPRYKIIEKRQSVAFWCNPISGHATLYWYQQILGQGPKLLIQFQNNGVVDDSQLPKDRFSAERLKGVDSTLKIQPAKLEDSAVYLCASSPTGPTGELFFGEGSRLTVL.

This chain connects TRBV28 to TRBJ1-2, with 8 bases aligning to TRBD1. Germline values: CDR1 MDHEN, CDR2 SYDVKM. This CDR3 contains 15 residues. With V trimmed by 5 bases and J by 5 bases, 10 bases remained unmatched. CDR3 protein: CASSLSGGIRYGYTF. The CDR3 DNA reads as TGTGCCAGCAGTCTTTCAGGGGGCATTCGGTATGGCTACACCTTC.

The rearrangement uses TRBV5-4 and TRBJ2-1; 11 nucleotides agree with TRBD2. The V gene end was trimmed by 2 bases and the J gene end by 4 bases; junction bases not matched to a gene: 2. CDR1 and CDR2 (germline): SGHNT, YYREEE (reference sequence). The length of the CDR3 is 15 residues. The CDR3 spells CASSFTSGGYNEQFF. The CDR3 region has the DNA TGTGCCAGCAGCTTTACTAGCGGGGGTTACAATGAGCAGTTCTTC. The whole variable domain, remainder taken from reference TRBV5-4 and TRBJ2-1, is ETGVTQSPTHLIKTRGQQVTLRCSSQSGHNTVSWYQQALGQGPQFIFQYYREEENGRGNFPPRFSGLQFPNYSSELNVNALELDDSALYLCASSFTSGGYNEQFFGPGTRLTVL.

The chain joins TRBV5-1 to TRBJ1-1, with D possibly matching TRBD1 (5 bases). Trimming removed 3 bases at V and 3 bases at J, with 9 bases between. CDR1 SGHRS and CDR2 YFSETQ come from the germline V gene. There are 13 residues in the CDR3. CDR3 amino acids: CASSYDSYTEAFF. The CDR3 bases are TGCGCCAGCAGCTACGACAGCTACACTGAAGCTTTCTTT.

The gene calls are TRBV27 and TRBJ1-1, with D possibly matching TRBD1 (5 bases). CDR3 length equals 15 residues. The germline gives CDR1 MNHEY, CDR2 SMNVEV (reference sequence). V lost 4 bases and J lost 0, with 12 bases in between. This CDR3 is CASSSLGRVNTEAFF. The CDR3 nucleotides are TGTGCCAGCAGTTCCCTCGGCAGGGTGAACACTGAAGCTTTCTTT.

This chain uses TRBV30 with TRBJ2-1; TRBD2 matches 7 bases. V dropped 0 bases and J dropped 0; count of bases not matched to a gene: 8. The CDR3 extends over 17 amino acids. CDR1 and CDR2 from the germline V gene are GTSNPN and SVGIG (reference sequence). CDR3 sequence (DNA): TGTGCCTGGAGTGTACCAGCGGGGCAGGGCTCCTACAATGAGCAGTTCTTC. It specifies CAWSVPAGQGSYNEQFF.

The chain has TRBV6-6 and TRBJ2-1, with 7 positions matching TRBD2. The CDR3 sequence is 15 residues long. Germline assignment: CDR1 MNHNY and CDR2 SVGAGI (reference sequence). The V gene end was trimmed by 0 bases and the J gene end by 8 bases; junction bases not matched to a gene: 7. CDR3 bases: TGTGCCAGCAGTTACTCTGGCGGGGGAGGCGATGAGCAGTTCTTC. The encoded protein is CASSYSGGGGDEQFF.

This clone was detected only a few times. The chain joins TRBV21-1 to TRBJ1-4. TRBV21-1 is termed a pseudogene. The CDR3 is 14 amino acids. Here the CDR3 reads CASSKESSIEKLFF. In nucleotides, the CDR3 is TGTGCCAGCAGCAAAGAGTCCTCTATTGAAAAACTGTTTTTT.

This chain links TRBV6-5 with TRBJ2-5; D might be TRBD2 (6 bases). Trimming pared 7 bases from V and 7 bases from J, leaving 22 bases between. Germline CDR1 MNHEY, CDR2 SVGAGI. The CDR3 length is 15 residues. The DNA for the CDR3 is TGTGCCAGCACTCAATCCGGGACTTCCTATCGGACCCAGTACTTC. Encoded protein: CASTQSGTSYRTQYF.

The CDR3 loop is CASSQGPGGGYEQYF. The CDR3 bases are TGTGCCAGCAGCCAAGGACCGGGCGGGGGTTACGAGCAGTACTTC. The rearrangement links TRBV4-2 to TRBJ2-7, with 7 bases that match TRBD2. The V gene end was trimmed by 1 base and the J gene end by 4 bases; junction bases not matched to a gene: 7. Germline CDR1 LGHNA, CDR2 YNFKEQ. The CDR3 length is 15 residues.

V gene TRBV11-2 combines with J gene TRBJ2-1; TRBD1 matches at 7 bases. Germline values: CDR1 SGHAT, CDR2 FQNNGV. Losses at the gene ends were 5 bases for V and 3 bases for J; bases not matched to a gene: 7. There are 15 residues in the CDR3. The CDR3 region has the DNA TGTGCCAGCAGCCCCGGGACAGACGGCTACAATGAGCAGTTCTTC. Protein: CASSPGTDGYNEQFF.

This chain uses TRBV9 with TRBJ2-1; D possibly corresponds to TRBD1 (6 bases). This CDR3 is 13 amino acids long. The germline CDR1 and CDR2 sequences are SGDLS and YYNGEE. V was trimmed by 3 bases and J by 6 bases, leaving 10 bases between them. DNA for the CDR3: TGTGCCAGCAGCGCCCCAGGGGTCAATGAGCAGTTCTTC. Amino acids: CASSAPGVNEQFF.

In its sample, this clone was seen once. The chain recombines TRBV5-8 with TRBJ2-7; a possible D gene is TRBD1 (5 bases). The germline V and J ends were trimmed by 2 bases and 1 base, with 7 bases remaining between them. Germline-derived CDR1 and CDR2 are SGHTS and YDEGEE. CDR3 length equals 13 residues. CDR3 coding DNA: TGTGCCAGCAGCTTCCGACAGTCCTACGAGCAGTACTTC. The encoded protein is CASSFRQSYEQYF.

The chain is built from TRBV4-1 and TRBJ2-5, with 9 nucleotides matching TRBD2. The assigned J gene may be wrong: the sequence end matches TRBJ2-7 better. The CDR3 has 15 residues. Germline CDR1 is MGHRA and CDR2 is YSYEKL. The CDR3 DNA reads TGCGCCAGCAGCCAAGAGTCTAGCGGGGCCTACGAGCAGTACTTC. Translated: CASSQESSGAYEQYF.

The chain uses TRBV5-4 and TRBJ1-6; no clear D gene. Germline CDR1 and CDR2: SGHNT and YYREEE (reference sequence). The CDR3 spans 17 residues. Trimming took 4 bases from V and 0 from J, leaving 14 bases between them. CDR3 sequence: CASSPAVGSSYNSPLHF. CDR3 bases: TGTGCCAGCAGCCCCGCTGTGGGGAGCTCCTATAATTCACCCCTCCACTTT. Variable domain in full (rest from reference TRBV5-4 and TRBJ1-6): ETGVTQSPTHLIKTRGQQVTLRCSSQSGHNTVSWYQQALGQGPQFIFQYYREEENGRGNFPPRFSGLQFPNYSSELNVNALELDDSALYLCASSPAVGSSYNSPLHFGNGTRLTVT.

This clone appeared a single time. The chain employs TRBV2 and TRBJ2-1, with TRBD2 identical over 10 bases. The CDR3 is 15 residues long. Unmatched junction bases numbered 4, after V lost 6 bases and J lost 2 bases. The germline V gene encodes CDR1 SNHLY and CDR2 FYNNEI. CDR3 in DNA: TGTGCCAGCAGGACCACTAGCGGGGCCTACAATGAGCAGTTCTTC. Its translation: CASRTTSGAYNEQFF.

This chain's CDR3 is CASSTTGGEGYTF. The CDR3, as DNA: TGTGCCAGCAGTACTACAGGGGGCGAAGGCTACACCTTC. The V call is TRBV6-5, the J call TRBJ1-2, with 9 nucleotides matching TRBD1. V trimming: 5 bases; J trimming: 8 bases; junction bases outside the gene matches: 6. The CDR3 sequence is 13 residues long. Per the germline V gene, CDR1 is MNHEY and CDR2 is SVGAGI.

This clone was counted a few times. The rearrangement joins TRBV6-5 to TRBJ1-1; maybe TRBD1 (6 bases). Germline-derived CDR1 and CDR2 are MNHEY and SVGAGI. The CDR3 extends over 13 amino acids. V lost 0 bases and J 8 bases, leaving 10 bases between the germline ends. In DNA, the CDR3 is TGTGCCAGCAGTTACTCGGGGGCAGTGGAAGCTTTCTTT. This gives the protein CASSYSGAVEAFF.

The CDR3 coding sequence is TGTGCCAGCAGCTTCAGTGGAGGGAGCACTGAAGCTTTCTTT. Translating gives CASSFSGGSTEAFF. The V gene is TRBV5-8, the J gene TRBJ1-1; no definite D call. Germline V lookup: CDR1 SGHTS, CDR2 YDEGEE. V lost 2 bases, J lost 4 bases, and 12 bases lay in between. The CDR3 runs to 14 residues.

The chain uses TRBV18 and TRBJ2-3; 10 bases agree with TRBD2. V lost 7 bases to trimming and J lost 6 bases; unmatched junction nucleotides: 7. The germline V gene has CDR1 KGHSH and CDR2 LQKENI. This CDR3 comprises 14 residues. As DNA, the CDR3 is TGTGCCAGCTTCAATCTAGCGGGGGCCGATACGCAGTATTTT. It translates to CASFNLAGADTQYF.

The chain couples TRBV6-5 to TRBJ2-7; 7 bases fit TRBD2. The CDR3 has 13 residues. V dropped 5 bases and J dropped 1; count of bases not matched to a gene: 2. Germline CDR1 reads MNHEY; CDR2 reads SVGAGI. In nucleotides, the CDR3 is TGTGCCAGCAGTCCTAGCGGTTCCTACGAGCAGTACTTC. It yields the protein CASSPSGSYEQYF.

This clone was recorded once. The gene calls are TRBV4-1 and TRBJ2-7; D gene ambiguous. The CDR3 sequence is 14 residues long. V lost 0 bases to trimming and J lost 2 bases, with 8 bases between them. Germline CDR1 and CDR2: MGHRA and YSYEKL. The CDR3 DNA reads TGCGCCAGCAGCCAAGATGGGCTTGCCTACGAGCAGTACTTC. Protein: CASSQDGLAYEQYF.

The chain joins TRBV5-6 to TRBJ1-1; TRBD1 is a possible D gene (6 bases). V dropped 2 bases and J dropped 7 bases, with 6 bases sitting between them. The length of the CDR3 is 11 residues. Germline V CDR1 and CDR2: SGHDT, YYEEEE. The chain's CDR3 is CASSFRGEAFF. The CDR3 nucleotides are TGTGCCAGCAGCTTCAGGGGTGAAGCTTTCTTT. Supplemented by reference TRBV5-6 and TRBJ1-1, the full variable domain reads DAGVTQSPTHLIKTRGQQVTLRCSPKSGHDTVSWYQQALGQGPQFIFQYYEEEERQRGNFPDRFSGHQFPNYSSELNVNALLLGDSALYLCASSFRGEAFFGQGTRLTVV.

The gene calls are TRBV7-2 and TRBJ2-1; 7 bases fit TRBD2. CDR3 length equals 14 residues. Germline CDR1 SGHTA, CDR2 FQGNSA. The V and J ends lost 0 bases and 9 bases, in that order; junction bases with no gene match: 5. CDR3 sequence: CASSLALGGGEQFF. CDR3 nucleotide sequence: TGTGCCAGCAGCTTAGCGCTGGGGGGGGGTGAGCAGTTCTTC.

J is TRBJ1-1 and V is TRBV7-2, with D possibly matching TRBD1 (5 bases). The V gene's germline CDR1 is SGHTA and CDR2 FQGNSA. V was clipped by 1 base and J by 0 bases, with 12 bases between them. CDR3 length: 16 amino acids. In DNA form, the CDR3 reads TGTGCCAGCAGCTTAGGGGGCGGACCCATGAACACTGAAGCTTTCTTT. Amino acids: CASSLGGGPMNTEAFF.

This rearrangement joins TRBV7-9 to TRBJ1-1, with D perhaps matching TRBD1 (6 bases). CDR1 is SEHNR and CDR2 is FQNEAQ in the germline V gene (reference sequence). The CDR3 covers 10 residues. Trimming took off 7 bases at V and 13 bases at J, with 13 bases between the two ends. The DNA for the CDR3 is TGTGCCAGCACTCGGGGGGGGCTTTTCTTT. Translation: CASTRGGLFF.

This chain links TRBV7-3 with TRBJ2-2, with D perhaps matching TRBD1 (6 bases). Germline CDR1 and CDR2: SGHTA and FQGTGA. Trimming cost V 6 bases and J 2 bases, with 13 bases left between them. CDR3 length: 15 amino acids. CDR3 sequence reads: CASSKQGLNTGELFF. Here the CDR3 DNA reads TGTGCCAGCAGTAAGCAGGGGTTAAACACCGGGGAGCTGTTTTTT.

The chain recombines TRBV11-1 with TRBJ1-1, with D hard to call. The CDR3 runs 13 residues. Trimming shortened V by 6 bases and J by 3 bases, and 11 bases separated the two germline ends. Germline loops: CDR1 SGHAT, CDR2 FQDESV (reference sequence). CDR3 nucleotide sequence: TGTGCCAGCAGTCATACCCGGGACACTGAAGCTTTCTTT. Its protein product is CASSHTRDTEAFF.